The 28 T cell receptor beta chains below come from one sample, sequenced in a study of cytomegalovirus exposure and HLA in healthy donors. In the PCR, 60 Vbeta and 13 Jbeta primers were used. TCRdb's copy holds only in-frame clones and misses some; the assay was immunoSEQ multiplex PCR. Seen here are 33,000 or so clones, roughly four fifths observed once, and the top ten hold less than 10%. The sample was PBMCs. Receptors were obtained from a young woman in good health and CMV-seropositive.

The rearrangement joins TRBV7-2 to TRBJ1-1, with TRBD1 as a possible D gene (5 bases). Trimming took 2 bases from V and 1 from J, leaving 11 bases between them. Germline V gene lookup returns CDR1 SGHTA and CDR2 FQGNSA. The CDR3 totals 15 residues. The CDR3 bases are TGTGCCAGCAGCTTATTTGCAGGGTGGAACACTGAAGCTTTCTTT. Amino acids: CASSLFAGWNTEAFF.

This clone was detected once. This rearrangement joins TRBV29-1 to TRBJ2-1, with 7 positions matching TRBD1. V lost 5 bases, J lost 7 bases, and 14 bases stayed unmatched. This CDR3 contains 15 residues. Germline V gene data show CDR1 as SQVTM and CDR2 as ANQGSEA. The chain's CDR3 is CSVHLSQGFGNEQFF. DNA of the CDR3: TGCAGCGTTCATCTATCACAGGGGTTCGGGAATGAGCAGTTCTTC.

In its sample, this clone was seen a few times. The rearrangement uses TRBV28 and TRBJ1-5; 7 bases line up with TRBD1. The trim removed 8 bases at V and 2 bases at J, leaving 6 bases unmatched. The CDR3 spans 14 residues. Germline V CDR1 and CDR2: MDHEN, SYDVKM. CDR3 sequence: CASLTGSRNQPQHF. The CDR3 bases are TGTGCCAGCCTGACAGGGAGCCGCAATCAGCCCCAGCATTTT.

The V and J genes are TRBV7-2 and TRBJ2-1, with D possibly matching TRBD2 (6 bases). The CDR3 has 13 amino acids. The germline gives CDR1 SGHTA, CDR2 FQGNSA. The V gene lost 4 bases and the J gene lost 8 bases, with 12 bases spanning the gap. The DNA for the CDR3 is TGTGCCAGCAGCTGGGGGGATCTTTATGAGCAGTTCTTC. Translated, it gives CASSWGDLYEQFF.

J is TRBJ2-7 and V is TRBV29-1, with 12 nucleotides matching TRBD2. With 7 bases clipped from V and 7 bases from J, the junction kept 20 bases outside the gene matches. The CDR3 covers 17 residues. CDR1 and CDR2 (germline): SQVTM, ANQGSEA. This CDR3 is CSALTGQLAGGEGEQYF. CDR3 in DNA: TGCAGCGCTCTGACAGGGCAACTAGCGGGGGGCGAGGGTGAGCAGTACTTC.

V gene TRBV4-1 combines with J gene TRBJ1-1; 8 bases match TRBD1. The germline V gene has CDR1 MGHRA and CDR2 YSYEKL. CDR3 size: 18 residues. The junction had 9 bases not matched to a gene; V was cut back by 0 bases and J by 0 bases. CDR3 in DNA: TGCGCCAGCAGCCAAGATCTTTTCCAGGGGGCCATGAACACTGAAGCTTTCTTT. Translated: CASSQDLFQGAMNTEAFF.

The chain carries TRBV18 and TRBJ2-5; TRBD1 is a possible D gene (5 bases). The CDR3 extends over 16 amino acids. Germline V gene sequence: CDR1 KGHSH, CDR2 LQKENI. V gave up 1 base and J gave up 4 bases, with 16 bases separating them. Here the CDR3 reads CASSPLSQVDIETQYF. CDR3 in DNA: TGTGCCAGCTCACCACTTTCACAGGTTGACATAGAGACCCAGTACTTC.

The chain uses TRBV15 and TRBJ1-2; 9 nucleotides match TRBD1. From germline, CDR1 is LNHNV and CDR2 YYDKDF (reference sequence). The CDR3 is made up of 14 amino acids. Trimming at V came to 2 bases and at J to 8 bases, leaving 6 bases not matched to a gene. CDR3 DNA: TGTGCCACCAGCAGATCGGGGACAGGGCGCGGCTACACCTTC. It yields the protein CATSRSGTGRGYTF.

V is TRBV6-1 and J is TRBJ2-7; 8 bases agree with TRBD2. V was clipped by 10 bases and J by 3 bases; unmatched bases: 11. Germline loops: CDR1 MNHNS, CDR2 SASEGT. CDR3 length: 14 amino acids. The CDR3 DNA follows: TGTGCCATCACCGACGAGCGGGAGAGCTACGAGCAGTACTTC. It yields the protein CAITDERESYEQYF.

This sequence joins TRBV5-5 and TRBJ2-1, with 12 positions matching TRBD2. Trimming took 0 bases from V and 1 from J; bases not matched to a gene: 5. Germline lookup yields CDR1 SGHKS and CDR2 YYEKEE (reference sequence). This CDR3 comprises 18 residues. The CDR3 spells CASSLGLAGGLSYNEQFF. Written as DNA, the CDR3 is TGTGCCAGCAGCTTGGGGCTAGCGGGAGGGTTATCCTACAATGAGCAGTTCTTC.

This clone appeared a few times. CDR3 protein: CASSVKGDRLGDEQYF. The CDR3 DNA reads TGCGCCAGCAGCGTCAAGGGGGACCGTCTTGGCGACGAGCAGTACTTC. V and J are TRBV5-1 and TRBJ2-7, with D possibly TRBD1 on 6 matching bases. The CDR3 runs to 16 residues. V was cut by 4 bases and J by 5 bases, with 22 bases left in between. Germline values: CDR1 SGHRS, CDR2 YFSETQ.

This chain links TRBV11-2 with TRBJ1-4; 7 bases are a match to TRBD1. CDR1 is SGHAT and CDR2 is FQNNGV in the germline V gene. V lost 1 base to trimming and J lost 4 bases; unmatched junction nucleotides: 12. This CDR3 contains 18 residues. The CDR3: CASSLVPGQPLINEKLFF. Here the CDR3 DNA reads TGTGCCAGCAGCTTAGTCCCGGGACAGCCCCTGATTAATGAAAAACTGTTTTTT.

This clone was counted only a few times. This sequence joins TRBV6-5 and TRBJ1-2; TRBD1 might be the D (5 bases). Germline CDR1 and CDR2: MNHEY and SVGAGI. Trimming shortened V by 3 bases and J by 8 bases, and 10 bases separated the two germline ends. This CDR3 region has 12 residues. The chain's CDR3 is CASSYGGEGYTF. CDR3 bases: TGTGCCAGCAGTTATGGGGGGGAGGGCTACACCTTC.

The V call is TRBV28, the J call TRBJ1-5, with a weak D call TRBD1 (6 bases). The V end lost 2 bases, the J end lost 4 bases, and 9 bases lay between the germline ends. This CDR3 has 14 amino acids. Germline V lookup: CDR1 MDHEN, CDR2 SYDVKM. CDR3 coding DNA: TGTGCCAGCAGTTTAAGCCAGGGGAATCAGCCCCAGCATTTT. Its protein is CASSLSQGNQPQHF.

This clone has only a few counts. A far larger clone is only one base removed, so a read error is likely. Other DNA sequences in this specimen translate into the identical CDR3. The chain uses TRBV5-1 and TRBJ1-1, with D hard to call. The CDR3 runs to 16 residues. Per germline, CDR1 SGHRS and CDR2 YFSETQ. V gave up 1 base and J gave up 1 base, with 14 bases separating them. CDR3 region: CASSLFGSGGNTEAFF. The CDR3 nucleotides are TGCGCCAGCAGCTTGTTTGGAAGCGGAGGGAACACTGAAGCTTTCTTT.

This clone turned up a few times. V usage is TRBV11-3 and J usage is TRBJ2-1; 9 positions agree with TRBD2. Trimming cost V 3 bases and J 0 bases; bases outside gene matches: 9. Looked up from germline, CDR1 is SGHNT and CDR2 is YENEEA. The CDR3 sequence is 18 residues long. CDR3 sequence: CASSFQHSGSNSYNEQFF. In DNA, the CDR3 is TGTGCCAGCAGCTTCCAACATAGCGGGAGTAACTCCTACAATGAGCAGTTCTTC.

Regarding this clone: The same CDR3 arises from other DNA sequences in this sample as well. The genes are TRBV6-1 and TRBJ2-5; 12 nucleotides agree with TRBD2. From germline, CDR1 is MNHNS and CDR2 SASEGT. The junction had 0 bases not matched to a gene; V was cut back by 2 bases and J by 2 bases. The CDR3 runs 15 residues. This chain's CDR3 is CASSELAGGQETQYF. The CDR3 DNA follows: TGTGCCAGCAGTGAACTAGCGGGGGGGCAAGAGACCCAGTACTTC.

This chain joins TRBV4-1 and TRBJ1-1, with 12 bases lining up with TRBD1. Germline trimming cut 1 base from V and 1 base from J; bases unmatched to any gene: 4. This CDR3 has 17 residues. Germline V gene lookup returns CDR1 MGHRA and CDR2 YSYEKL. CDR3 nucleotide sequence: TGCGCCAGCAGCCAAGCCGGGACAGGGGGCGCGAACACTGAAGCTTTCTTT. Its protein product is CASSQAGTGGANTEAFF.

This clone was counted only a few times. The chain couples TRBV7-3 to TRBJ1-1; D may be TRBD1 (6 bases). The V gene lost 5 bases and the J gene lost 6 bases, with 16 bases spanning the gap. Germline lookup yields CDR1 SGHTA and CDR2 FQGTGA. The CDR3 runs 14 residues. The CDR3 nucleotides read TGTGCCAGCAGCCCGAATACAGGGACGGCTGAAGCTTTCTTT. This codes for CASSPNTGTAEAFF.

The chain has TRBV28 and TRBJ1-2; D call uncertain. The length of the CDR3 is 13 residues. CDR1 and CDR2 from the germline V gene are MDHEN and SYDVKM. Trimming removed 2 bases from V and 3 bases from J, with 7 bases in between. The CDR3 spells CASSLDGYYGYTF. As DNA, the CDR3 is TGTGCCAGCAGTTTAGACGGGTACTATGGCTACACCTTC.

This chain joins TRBV6-6 and TRBJ2-5, with TRBD1 identical over 8 bases. The CDR3 contains 14 residues. In germline, CDR1 is MNHNY, CDR2 SVGAGI (reference sequence). Trimming took 6 bases from V and 3 from J; bases not matched to a gene: 6. The DNA for the CDR3 is TGTGCCAGCAGGCTACAGGGGGAGAAAGAGACCCAGTACTTC. The encoded protein is CASRLQGEKETQYF.

The chain uses TRBV7-9 and TRBJ1-2; the match to TRBD1 covers 8 bases. Germline V CDR1 and CDR2: SEHNR, FQNEAQ (reference sequence). The CDR3 loop spans 16 amino acids. Unmatched junction bases numbered 12, after V lost 3 bases and J lost 6 bases. The CDR3: CASSLGQADRRDGYTF. The DNA of the CDR3 is TGTGCCAGCAGCTTGGGACAGGCCGATAGGAGGGATGGCTACACCTTC. The complete variable domain, with remaining parts taken from reference TRBV7-9 and TRBJ1-2, reads DTGVSQNPRHKITKRGQNVTFRCDPISEHNRLYWYRQTLGQGPEFLTYFQNEAQLEKSRLLSDRFSAERPKGSFSTLEIQRTEQGDSAMYLCASSLGQADRRDGYTFGSGTRLTVV.

V gene TRBV18 combines with J gene TRBJ1-2; 7 nucleotides agree with TRBD1. The V segment lost 0 bases and the J segment 4 bases; nucleotides outside the gene matches: 2. The CDR3 is made up of 14 amino acids. Germline V gives CDR1 KGHSH, CDR2 LQKENI. The CDR3 DNA follows: TGTGCCAGCTCACCACCGACAGGGACCTATGGCTACACCTTC. Its protein product is CASSPPTGTYGYTF. The full variable domain, its missing parts supplied by reference TRBV18 and TRBJ1-2, is NAGVMQNPRHLVRRRGQEARLRCSPMKGHSHVYWYRQLPEEGLKFMVYLQKENIIDESGMPKERFSAEFPKEGPSILRIQQVVRGDSAAYFCASSPPTGTYGYTFGSGTRLTVV.

This rearrangement joins TRBV30 to TRBJ2-5; 10 bases align to TRBD2. With V trimmed by 0 bases and J by 0 bases, 4 bases remained unmatched. The CDR3 contains 16 residues. Germline-derived CDR1 and CDR2 are GTSNPN and SVGIG (reference sequence). The CDR3 protein is CAWSVYSGGYQETQYF. As DNA, the CDR3 is TGTGCCTGGAGTGTTTATAGCGGGGGGTACCAAGAGACCCAGTACTTC.

This clone was seen more than once but under ten times. The rearrangement joins TRBV6-5 to TRBJ2-2; D not resolved. The CDR3 is 13 amino acids. Looked up from germline, CDR1 is MNHEY and CDR2 is SVGAGI. Trimming shortened V by 0 bases and J by 6 bases, and 5 bases separated the two germline ends. Here the CDR3 DNA reads TGTGCCAGCAGTTACTCGACTTCCGGGGAGCTGTTTTTT. As protein: CASSYSTSGELFF.

The chain joins TRBV9 to TRBJ1-6; 11 bases fit TRBD1. After removal of 3 bases from V and 9 bases from J, the junction contained 2 bases not matched to a gene. There are 14 residues in the CDR3. CDR1 SGDLS and CDR2 YYNGEE come from the germline V gene. The CDR3 DNA follows: TGTGCCAGCAGCGGGGGACAGGGGGTTTCACCCCTCCACTTT. Translating gives CASSGGQGVSPLHF. Complete variable domain (other parts from reference TRBV9 and TRBJ1-6): DSGVTQTPKHLITATGQRVTLRCSPRSGDLSVYWYQQSLDQGLQFLIQYYNGEERAKGNILERFSAQQFPDLHSELNLSSLELGDSALYFCASSGGQGVSPLHFGNGTRLTVT.

This chain joins TRBV4-1 and TRBJ2-1; no clear D. Germline lookup yields CDR1 MGHRA and CDR2 YSYEKL. Trimming took 1 base from V and 5 from J, leaving 9 bases between them. This CDR3 comprises 14 residues. CDR3 bases: TGCGCCAGCAGCCAAGCGTCGTTAAACAATGAGCAGTTCTTC. Protein sequence: CASSQASLNNEQFF.

This chain uses TRBV5-1 with TRBJ2-7; 7 nucleotides align to TRBD2. The CDR3 contains 14 residues. Unmatched junction bases numbered 6, after V lost 1 base and J lost 5 bases. Per germline, CDR1 SGHRS and CDR2 YFSETQ. The CDR3 sequence is CASSLFREGDEQYF. CDR3 DNA: TGCGCCAGCAGCTTGTTTAGGGAGGGAGACGAGCAGTACTTC.